Shown below are 27 T cell receptor beta chains from a single sample sequenced in a study of CXCR3-negative and CXCR3-positive naive CD8 T cells. UMI-labeled TRB cDNA libraries were prepared by 5' RACE. TCRdb reprocessed the 5' RACE reads and reports one entry per CDR3 protein, with no DNA. The specimen's table records tens of thousands of distinct CDR3 sequences. Antigens for these TCRs are unknown. Study-wide findings and caveats: A higher hydrophobicity marked the TRB CDR3s of CXCR3-positive naive cells versus CXCR3-negative naive cells.

Sequencing was carried out using naive CXCR3+ CD8+ T cells from blood. Subset: CD45RO-CCR7+CD27+CD95- naive CD8+ T cells expressing CXCR3 (TNR3+). All receptors derive from a human donor in good health. Some clones in this sample may be carry-over from other donors' samples.

V and J are TRBV7-2 and TRBJ1-1; TCRdb indicates TRBD1, and absent DNA this call remains unverified. The germline V gene encodes CDR1 SGHTA and CDR2 FQGNSA. CDR3 length equals 14 residues. The CDR3 here is CASSPVTGGTEAFF.

The chain is built from TRBV12-3 or TRBV12-4 and TRBJ2-1. The CDR3 totals 12 residues. The CDR3 loop reads CASSFGYNEQFF.

This chain uses TRBV7-8 with TRBJ2-6; the TCRdb D gene call, TRBD1, has no DNA to confirm it. There are 17 residues in the CDR3. Germline CDR1 SGHVS, CDR2 FQNEAQ. The chain's CDR3 is CASSRGTGASGANVLTF.

The chain carries TRBV11-2 and TRBJ2-7. CDR1 is SGHAT and CDR2 is FQNNGV in the germline V gene. This CDR3 contains 13 residues. The CDR3 sequence: CAGSLAPAYGQYF.

V and J are TRBV28 and TRBJ2-3; TCRdb calls TRBD1, which cannot be checked without DNA. The CDR3 contains 15 residues. Germline V gives CDR1 MDHEN, CDR2 SYDVKM. The CDR3 protein is CASSLRPGSTDTQYF. Combining the CDR3 with reference TRBV28 and TRBJ2-3 gives the whole variable domain DVKVTQSSRYLVKRTGEKVFLECVQDMDHENMFWYRQDPGLGLRLIYFSYDVKMKEKGDIPEGYSVSREKKERFSLILESASTNQTSMYLCASSLRPGSTDTQYFGPGTRLTVL.

J is TRBJ1-2 and V is TRBV20-1; TCRdb indicates TRBD1, and absent DNA this call remains unverified. The CDR3 spans 13 residues. Germline V gene data show CDR1 as DFQATT and CDR2 as SNEGSKA (reference sequence). The CDR3 here is CSARDLGKGGYTF.

The rearrangement links TRBV29-1 to TRBJ2-7; TCRdb proposes TRBD2, but this gene call is untestable without DNA. From germline, CDR1 is SQVTM and CDR2 ANQGSEA. The CDR3 runs 13 residues. The CDR3 loop reads CSVQPTKSYEQYF.

This chain's CDR3 is CASSRDRADYEQYF. The chain couples TRBV12-3 or TRBV12-4 to TRBJ2-7; the D call of TRBD1 rests on TCRdb alone, since no DNA is present to check it. The CDR3 length is 14 residues.

The chain carries TRBV7-9 and TRBJ1-2. Germline lookup yields CDR1 SEHNR and CDR2 FQNEAQ (reference sequence). The CDR3 spans 11 residues. This chain's CDR3 is CAISHGWEYSF. Filled out from reference TRBV7-9 and TRBJ1-2, the complete variable domain reads DTGVSQNPRHKITKRGQNVTFRCDPISEHNRLYWYRQTLGQGPEFLTYFQNEAQLEKSRLLSDRFSAERPKGSFSTLEIQRTEQGDSAMYLCAISHGWEYSFGSGTRLTVV.

The chain links TRBV7-2 to TRBJ2-3; TCRdb outputs TRBD2, but without DNA this stays unchecked. This CDR3 has 15 amino acids. Germline assignment: CDR1 SGHTA and CDR2 FQGNSA. CDR3: CASSFLVSSTDTQYF.

The chain recombines TRBV28 with TRBJ2-7; TCRdb designates TRBD1, a call that cannot be tested without DNA. CDR1 is MDHEN, CDR2 SYDVKM, per germline. The CDR3 is 13 amino acids. CDR3 amino acids: CASRDTGLYEQYF.

The chain uses TRBV29-1 and TRBJ2-7; without DNA, the TCRdb call of TRBD1 cannot be checked. This CDR3 comprises 13 residues. Per germline, CDR1 SQVTM and CDR2 ANQGSEA. CDR3 in amino acids: CSVPDRDTYEQYF.

V gene TRBV7-6 combines with J gene TRBJ2-7; TCRdb designates TRBD1, a call that cannot be tested without DNA. The CDR3 runs to 15 residues. From germline, CDR1 is SGHVS and CDR2 FNYEAQ. Here the CDR3 reads CASSLTGQGAYEQYF.

This chain joins TRBV29-1 and TRBJ2-7. The CDR3 is made up of 14 amino acids. The germline gives CDR1 SQVTM, CDR2 ANQGSEA. The CDR3 loop reads CSAEGSGRSYEQYF.

The chain carries TRBV29-1 and TRBJ2-7; the D call of TRBD1 rests on TCRdb alone, since no DNA is present to check it. The CDR3 runs 12 residues. Looked up from germline, CDR1 is SQVTM and CDR2 is ANQGSEA. CDR3 loop: CSGRGFGYEQYF.

J is TRBJ2-2 and V is TRBV6-2 or TRBV6-3; the D call from TCRdb, TRBD2, cannot be confirmed without DNA. The CDR3 has 16 amino acids. The germline V gene has CDR1 MNHEY and CDR2 SVGEGT. The CDR3 protein is CASSYVLAENTGELFF.

This chain's CDR3 is CSVETDVEGYTF. The chain uses TRBV29-1 and TRBJ1-2. CDR1 SQVTM and CDR2 ANQGSEA come from the germline V gene. The CDR3 has 12 residues.

The chain carries TRBV9 and TRBJ2-7; the TCRdb call, TRBD1, lacks DNA for checking. Per germline, CDR1 SGDLS and CDR2 YYNGEE. This CDR3 comprises 13 residues. The CDR3 region is CASSPPQGFEQYF. Full variable domain (missing parts from reference TRBV9 and TRBJ2-7): DSGVTQTPKHLITATGQRVTLRCSPRSGDLSVYWYQQSLDQGLQFLIQYYNGEERAKGNILERFSAQQFPDLHSELNLSSLELGDSALYFCASSPPQGFEQYFGPGTRLTVT.

This rearrangement joins TRBV6-4 to TRBJ2-7; absent DNA, TCRdb's TRBD2 call cannot be checked. Looked up from germline, CDR1 is MRHNA and CDR2 is SNTAGT. The length of the CDR3 is 13 residues. CDR3 region: CASAPGLSYEQYF.

The chain couples TRBV5-4 to TRBJ2-2. The germline CDR1 and CDR2 sequences are SGHNT and YYREEE (reference sequence). The CDR3 consists of 14 residues. The CDR3 region is CASSLDRNTGELFF.

The chain employs TRBV3-1 and TRBJ2-3; the TCRdb D gene call, TRBD2, has no DNA to confirm it. There are 14 residues in the CDR3. Germline lookup yields CDR1 LGHDT and CDR2 YNNKEL (reference sequence). The CDR3 loop is CASSQEKAGDTQYF.

The V and J genes are TRBV6-2 or TRBV6-3 and TRBJ1-1; absent DNA, TCRdb's TRBD1 call cannot be checked. CDR3 length: 15 amino acids. Germline lookup yields CDR1 MNHEY and CDR2 SVGEGT. The CDR3 spells CTNTGTGVEDTEAFF.

The chain employs TRBV7-7 and TRBJ2-1; TCRdb gives TRBD2 as the D gene, but with no DNA this cannot be confirmed. This CDR3 has 18 amino acids. The germline CDR1 and CDR2 sequences are SSHAT and FNYEAQ (reference sequence). This CDR3 reads CASSPAPGLAGGFHEQFF.

This chain links TRBV6-5 with TRBJ2-3; TCRdb indicates TRBD2, and absent DNA this call remains unverified. The CDR3 consists of 17 residues. In germline, CDR1 is MNHEY, CDR2 SVGAGI. CDR3: CASSQAWVAGITDTQYF.

The rearrangement links TRBV10-3 to TRBJ1-1; TCRdb's D call, TRBD1, is unchecked because there is no DNA. Per the germline V gene, CDR1 is ENHRY and CDR2 is SYGVKD. The CDR3 totals 16 residues. The CDR3 reads CAISTTFRTANTEAFF.

The chain joins TRBV5-4 to TRBJ2-7. CDR3 size: 13 residues. CDR1 and CDR2 (germline): SGHNT, YYREEE (reference sequence). CDR3 amino acids: CASSGGPSYEQYF. Looking up the rest from reference TRBV5-4 and TRBJ2-7 gives the full variable domain: ETGVTQSPTHLIKTRGQQVTLRCSSQSGHNTVSWYQQALGQGPQFIFQYYREEENGRGNFPPRFSGLQFPNYSSELNVNALELDDSALYLCASSGGPSYEQYFGPGTRLTVT.

The genes are TRBV5-1 and TRBJ2-1; TCRdb outputs TRBD1, but without DNA this stays unchecked. The germline V gene has CDR1 SGHRS and CDR2 YFSETQ. The CDR3 consists of 15 residues. The CDR3 here is CASSLVDRAYNEQFF.